The text below deals with one T cell receptor beta chain. Its antigen remains unidentified. Germline V lookup: CDR1 LNHDA, CDR2 SQIVND (reference sequence). V was clipped by 3 bases and J by 2 bases, with 13 bases between them. The CDR3 covers 15 residues. The data were obtained in a study of T cells in Graves' hyperthyroidism and ophthalmopathy. The study's findings and limits: The model made its ophthalmopathy prediction, and onset followed a median approximately 6 months later.

Amplification of TCR beta CDR3 regions used RNA as the template. The HTBI primer set was used in a first-round RT-PCR of the TCR CDR3. Each CDR3 protein gets one entry after TCRdb re-called the multiplex PCR reads with MiXCR. The sample records more than 300,000 distinct CDR3 sequences, more than 14% being singletons. The rearrangement uses TRBV19 and TRBJ1-2; no clear D gene. This TCR was recovered from a woman between 25 and 40 years old with Graves' ophthalmopathy. Sequencing was carried out using blood. The CDR3 sequence is CASSIAGVANYGYTF. In DNA, the CDR3 is TGTGCCAGTAGTATTGCTGGGGTCGCGAACTATGGCTACACCTTC.